The source of this T cell receptor beta chain is a study of blood T cell repertoires in COVID-19. The table came from immunoSEQ multiplex PCR; TCRdb's copy has only in-frame clones and leaves some out. The repertoire has more than 150,000 clones, 75% to 90% of them found once; the top ten carry approximately 0.5%. The V gene end was trimmed by 5 bases and the J gene end by 4 bases; junction bases not matched to a gene: 6. The CDR3 has 14 amino acids. The V gene's germline CDR1 is SQVTM and CDR2 ANQGSEA. Sequences were obtained from peripheral blood. The chain links TRBV29-1 to TRBJ1-1, with TRBD1 matching 11 bases. The sequence derives from a man between 60 and 70 years old with acute or convalescent COVID-19. The CDR3 loop is CSVLPGQGGTEAFF. The CDR3 DNA reads as TGCAGCGTTCTACCGGGACAGGGGGGCACTGAAGCTTTCTTT.